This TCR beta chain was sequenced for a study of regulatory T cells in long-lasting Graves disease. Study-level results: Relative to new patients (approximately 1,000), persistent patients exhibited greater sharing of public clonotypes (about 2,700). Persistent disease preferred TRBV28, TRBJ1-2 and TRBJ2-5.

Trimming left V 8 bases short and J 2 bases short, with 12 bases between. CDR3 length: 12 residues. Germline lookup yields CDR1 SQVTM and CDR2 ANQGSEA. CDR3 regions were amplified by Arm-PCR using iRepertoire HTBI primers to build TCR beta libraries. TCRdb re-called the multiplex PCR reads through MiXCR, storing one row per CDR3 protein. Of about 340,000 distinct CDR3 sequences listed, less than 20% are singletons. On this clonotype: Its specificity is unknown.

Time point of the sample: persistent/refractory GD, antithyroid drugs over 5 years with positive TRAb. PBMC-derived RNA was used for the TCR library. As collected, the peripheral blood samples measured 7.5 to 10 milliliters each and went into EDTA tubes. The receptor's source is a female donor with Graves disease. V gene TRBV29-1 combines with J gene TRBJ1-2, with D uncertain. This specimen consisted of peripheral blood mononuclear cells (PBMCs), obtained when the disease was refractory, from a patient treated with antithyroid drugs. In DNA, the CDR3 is TGCAGCTCTGAGGGTAAAAACTATGGCTACACCTTC. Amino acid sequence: CSSEGKNYGYTF.